This is a list of T cell receptor beta chains from one sample in a study of blood T cell repertoires in COVID-19. TCRdb keeps only in-frame clones here, not all; method: immunoSEQ multiplex PCR. The data contain 70,000 to 100,000 clones, roughly 80% of them singletons. Input material: peripheral blood. Receptors originate from an elderly woman with acute or convalescent COVID-19. CDR3s include the opening cysteine and the closing phenylalanine or tryptophan. A D gene is named only where the DNA matches it firmly. Clone size, where shown, is once, few, many, or a class for clones that have expanded.

J | V | D | size | CDR3 | DNA
TRBJ2-5 | TRBV4-1 | - | few | CASSQDHLQETQYF | TGCGCCAGCAGCCAAGACCACCTCCAGGAGACCCAGTACTTC
TRBJ1-6 | TRBV6-1 | TRBD1 | few | CASSGDRGFPSYNSPLHF | TGTGCCAGCAGTGGGGACAGGGGGTTCCCCTCCTATAATTCACCCCTCCACTTT
TRBJ1-1 | TRBV11-3 | TRBD1 | - | CASSPSGGQGAEAFF | TGTGCCAGCAGCCCCAGCGGCGGACAGGGTGCTGAAGCTTTCTTT
TRBJ2-1 | TRBV4-3 | TRBD1 | - | CASSRDPGQGAYEQFF | TGCGCCAGCAGCCGAGACCCGGGACAGGGGGCTTATGAGCAGTTCTTC
TRBJ1-6 | TRBV19 | - | - | CASMAGGGSPLHF | TGTGCCAGTATGGCGGGGGGGGGCTCACCCCTCCACTTT
TRBJ1-6 | TRBV7-8 | TRBD1 | - | CASSLGTGGFGNSPLHF | TGTGCCAGCAGCCTCGGGACAGGGGGCTTTGGTAATTCACCCCTCCACTTT
TRBJ2-2 | TRBV19 | - | - | CASSDSFSGELFF | TGTGCCAGTAGTGATAGCTTCAGCGGGGAGCTGTTTTTT
TRBJ2-3 | TRBV27 | TRBD2 | - | CASSFSRTSGGPLTDTQYF | TGTGCCAGCAGTTTTAGCAGGACTAGCGGGGGGCCGCTCACAGATACGCAGTATTTT
TRBJ1-5 | TRBV5-1 | - | - | CASSLAGMSNQPQHF | TGCGCCAGCAGCTTGGCCGGGATGAGCAATCAGCCCCAGCATTTT
TRBJ1-1 | TRBV9 | - | - | CASSADSHRSEAFF | TGTGCCAGCAGCGCGGACAGCCATAGGAGTGAAGCTTTCTTT
TRBJ2-5 | TRBV4-1 | - | - | CASSQDRDLGTQYF | TGCGCCAGCAGCCAAGACAGGGACTTAGGGACCCAGTACTTC
TRBJ1-4 | TRBV3-1/TRBV3-2 | - | - | CASSPRRDTEKLFF | TGTGCCAGCAGCCCACGACGGGACACCGAAAAACTGTTTTTT
TRBJ1-2 | TRBV12-3/TRBV12-4 | - | - | CASSLQEGRGYTF | TGTGCCAGCAGTTTACAGGAAGGCAGAGGCTACACCTTC
TRBJ2-2 | TRBV19 | - | - | CASSGGRNTGELFF | TGTGCCAGTAGTGGAGGGAGGAACACCGGGGAGCTGTTTTTT
TRBJ1-1 | TRBV28 | TRBD1 | - | CASEPTGGWYTEAFF | TGTGCCAGCGAACCCACAGGGGGCTGGTACACTGAAGCTTTCTTT
TRBJ1-3 | TRBV6-5 | TRBD1 | - | CASRDRGGNTIYF | TGTGCCAGCAGGGACAGGGGAGGAAACACCATATATTTT
TRBJ2-3 | TRBV19 | TRBD2 | - | CASSPGLAKDTQYF | TGTGCCAGTTCGCCGGGACTAGCCAAAGATACGCAGTATTTT
TRBJ1-5 | TRBV9 | TRBD1 | few | CASSVGGTGNQPQHF | TGTGCCAGCAGCGTAGGGGGGACAGGTAATCAGCCCCAGCATTTT
TRBJ1-3 | TRBV5-8 | - | few | CASSHRDPGNTIYF | TGTGCCAGCAGTCACAGAGACCCTGGAAACACCATATATTTT
TRBJ2-5 | TRBV19 | TRBD1 | - | CASSIIGRGRGRGETQYF | TGTGCCAGTAGTATAATCGGGCGGGGCAGGGGGCGAGGAGAGACCCAGTACTTC
TRBJ2-5 | TRBV19 | TRBD2 | - | CASSTTSVRETQYF | TGTGCCAGTAGTACAACTAGCGTCCGGGAGACCCAGTACTTC
TRBJ2-7 | TRBV9 | TRBD2 | - | CASSYRGGASYEQYF | TGTGCCAGCTCGTATCGGGGGGGGGCCTCCTACGAGCAGTACTTC
TRBJ1-5 | TRBV6-2/TRBV6-3 | TRBD1 | - | CASSSGTGGGQPQHF | TGTGCCAGCAGCTCCGGGACAGGGGGCGGTCAGCCCCAGCATTTT
TRBJ1-4 | TRBV7-8 | TRBD1 | once | CASSPPGGAREKLFF | TGTGCCAGCAGCCCCCCAGGGGGCGCGCGGGAAAAACTGTTTTTT
TRBJ2-1 | TRBV11-2 | - | - | CASRSGAGYYNEQFF | TGTGCCAGCAGGTCGGGAGCGGGCTACTACAATGAGCAGTTCTTC
TRBJ1-3 | TRBV10-3 | TRBD1 | - | CAIRRTGDRGNTIYF | TGTGCCATCAGGCGGACAGGGGACAGAGGAAACACCATATATTTT
TRBJ2-1 | TRBV10-3 | - | - | CAIRDGQSSYNEQFF | TGTGCCATCAGGGATGGACAGAGCTCCTACAATGAGCAGTTCTTC
TRBJ2-7 | TRBV18 | - | - | CASSPGTASSYEQYF | TGTGCCAGCTCACCGGGGACTGCGAGCTCCTACGAGCAGTACTTC
TRBJ2-7 | TRBV7-8 | TRBD1 | - | CASSFQTGSSYEQYF | TGTGCCAGCAGCTTCCAGACAGGGTCGAGCTACGAGCAGTACTTC
TRBJ1-6 | TRBV18 | TRBD1 | once | CASSTDRINSPLHF | TGTGCCAGCTCAACGGACAGGATTAATTCACCCCTCCACTTT
TRBJ1-5 | TRBV10-2 | - | once | CASTNGVNQPQHF | TGCGCCAGCACTAACGGGGTTAATCAGCCCCAGCATTTT
TRBJ1-2 | TRBV28 | TRBD1 | - | CASSPGTGKLYGYTF | TGTGCCAGCAGTCCCGGGACAGGGAAGTTGTATGGCTACACCTTC
TRBJ1-6 | TRBV2 | TRBD1 | - | CASSGQGSNSPLHF | TGTGCCAGCAGTGGACAGGGGTCCAATTCACCCCTCCACTTT
TRBJ2-3 | TRBV7-2 | - | - | CASTRSSSTDTQYF | TGTGCCAGCACCCGATCCAGTAGCACAGATACGCAGTATTTT
TRBJ2-1 | TRBV2 | - | once | CASTRGSYNEQFF | TGTGCCAGTACCCGGGGGAGCTACAATGAGCAGTTCTTC
TRBJ2-7 | TRBV7-9 | - | few | CASSLDSGEQYF | TGTGCCAGCAGCTTGGACAGCGGCGAGCAGTACTTC
TRBJ1-2 | TRBV10-3 | - | few | CAISESSQFYGYTF | TGTGCCATCAGTGAGTCTTCACAGTTCTATGGCTACACCTTC
TRBJ2-3 | TRBV6-5 | TRBD2 | - | CASKGAGGRADTQYF | TGTGCCAGCAAAGGAGCGGGGGGGCGGGCAGATACGCAGTATTTT
TRBJ1-3 | TRBV5-1 | TRBD1 | - | CASSSLGTGGNTIYF | TGCGCCAGCAGCTCCCTAGGGACAGGCGGAAACACCATATATTTT
TRBJ2-3 | TRBV29-1 | - | - | CSAKNGTSTDTQYF | TGCAGCGCCAAGAATGGGACTAGCACAGATACGCAGTATTTT
TRBJ1-1 | TRBV11-3 | - | - | CASSDRDINTEAFF | TGTGCCAGCAGCGATCGAGATATTAACACTGAAGCTTTCTTT
TRBJ1-2 | TRBV9 | - | - | CASSVDEVGSGYTF | TGTGCCAGCAGCGTAGACGAGGTGGGGAGTGGCTACACCTTC
TRBJ1-5 | TRBV6-2/TRBV6-3 | - | once | CASSYTGRGNQPQHF | TGTGCCAGCAGTTACACCGGCCGGGGTAATCAGCCCCAGCATTTT
TRBJ1-1 | TRBV5-1 | TRBD1 | - | CASSPRTGDSEAFF | TGCGCCAGCAGCCCCCGGACAGGGGACTCTGAAGCTTTCTTT
TRBJ1-5 | TRBV2 | - | - | CASSGGGVNQPQHF | TGTGCCAGCAGTGGAGGAGGGGTCAATCAGCCCCAGCATTTT
TRBJ1-2 | TRBV28 | - | - | CASSRLTSSYGYTF | TGTGCCAGCAGCCGACTGACCTCATCCTATGGCTACACCTTC
TRBJ2-5 | TRBV9 | - | - | CASSVGRQETQYF | TGTGCCAGCAGCGTAGGGAGGCAAGAGACCCAGTACTTC
TRBJ2-7 | TRBV30 | TRBD2 | - | CAWSRTSGNLISEQYF | TGTGCCTGGAGCCGGACTAGCGGTAACTTAATCTCCGAGCAGTACTTC
TRBJ1-2 | TRBV6-1 | - | - | CASSESIDGYGYTF | TGTGCCAGCAGTGAATCGATAGATGGCTATGGCTACACCTTC
TRBJ1-5 | TRBV5-1 | TRBD1 | - | CASSLGTGLSQPQHF | TGCGCCAGCAGCTTGGGGACAGGGCTGAGTCAGCCCCAGCATTTT
TRBJ2-1 | TRBV12-2 | - | - | CASRLGRLAGAHSVFF | TGTGCAAGTCGCTTAGGACGGCTAGCGGGGGCCCATTCCGTCTTCTTC
TRBJ2-2 | TRBV4-2 | TRBD2 | - | CASSQDLPSGVNTGELFF | TGTGCCAGCAGCCAAGATTTACCTAGCGGGGTGAACACCGGGGAGCTGTTTTTT
TRBJ1-2 | TRBV5-1 | - | - | CASSSSGDLNYGYTF | TGCGCCAGCAGCTCGTCAGGGGATCTAAACTATGGCTACACCTTC